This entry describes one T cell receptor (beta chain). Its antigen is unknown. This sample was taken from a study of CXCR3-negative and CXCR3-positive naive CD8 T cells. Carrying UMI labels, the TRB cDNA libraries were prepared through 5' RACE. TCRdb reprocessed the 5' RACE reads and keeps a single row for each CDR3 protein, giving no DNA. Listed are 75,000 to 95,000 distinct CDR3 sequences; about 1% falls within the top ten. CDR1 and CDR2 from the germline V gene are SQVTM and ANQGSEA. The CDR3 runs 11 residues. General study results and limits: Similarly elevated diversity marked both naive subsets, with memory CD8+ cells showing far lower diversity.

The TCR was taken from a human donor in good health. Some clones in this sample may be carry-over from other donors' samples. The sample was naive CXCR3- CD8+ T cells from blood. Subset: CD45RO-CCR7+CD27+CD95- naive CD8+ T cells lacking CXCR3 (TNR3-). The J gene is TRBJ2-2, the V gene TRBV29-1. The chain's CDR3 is CSVGGTGELFF.